In this sample, the clone carrying this T cell receptor beta chain turned up a few times. Antigen specificity is unknown. This entry is derived from a study of T cells after yellow fever vaccination. Template-switching 5'RACE yielded the TCR cDNA; a universal primer site and UMIs were added in the process. TCRdb re-called the 5' RACE reads with MiXCR, one entry per CDR3 protein. The table includes about 220,000 distinct CDR3 sequences, 3% to 3.5% detected once. Study observations and caveats: Reappearing after the booster were most of the clones from primary vaccination (around 95% CD4, 85% to 90% CD8). Of the clonotypes, a small share occurred in both CD4 and CD8 compartments.

The germline V and J ends were trimmed by 1 base and 4 bases, with 10 bases remaining between them. The CDR3 has 13 residues. From germline, CDR1 is DFQATT and CDR2 SNEGSKA (reference sequence). The clonotype originates from a man aged 18-30 years who received the YFV17D yellow fever vaccine. The source was CD4+ T cells sorted from PBMCs, collected 10 days after the yellow fever booster vaccination. This chain joins TRBV20-1 and TRBJ2-5; D remains ambiguous. The DNA for the CDR3 is TGCAGTGCTAGAGTGTGGGGAAGAGAGACCCAGTACTTC. Protein: CSARVWGRETQYF.